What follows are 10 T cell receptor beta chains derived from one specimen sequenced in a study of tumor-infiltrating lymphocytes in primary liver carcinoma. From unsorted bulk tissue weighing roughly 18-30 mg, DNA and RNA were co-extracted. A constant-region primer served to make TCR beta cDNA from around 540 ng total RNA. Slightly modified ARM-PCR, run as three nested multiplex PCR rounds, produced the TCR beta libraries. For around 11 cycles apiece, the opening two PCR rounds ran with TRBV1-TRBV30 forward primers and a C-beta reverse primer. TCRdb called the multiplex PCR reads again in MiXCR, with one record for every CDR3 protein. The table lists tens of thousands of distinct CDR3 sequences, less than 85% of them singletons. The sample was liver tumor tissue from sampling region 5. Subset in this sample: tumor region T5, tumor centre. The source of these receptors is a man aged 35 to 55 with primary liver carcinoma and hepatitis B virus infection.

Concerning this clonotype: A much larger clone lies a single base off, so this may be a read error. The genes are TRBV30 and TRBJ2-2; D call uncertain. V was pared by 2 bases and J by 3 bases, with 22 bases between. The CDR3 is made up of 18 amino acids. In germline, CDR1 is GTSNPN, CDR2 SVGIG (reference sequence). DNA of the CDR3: TGTGCCTGGAGTCGTAAAACAAGGATCCCCCCCTACACCGGGGAGCTGTTTTTT. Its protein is CAWSRKTRIPPYTGELFF.

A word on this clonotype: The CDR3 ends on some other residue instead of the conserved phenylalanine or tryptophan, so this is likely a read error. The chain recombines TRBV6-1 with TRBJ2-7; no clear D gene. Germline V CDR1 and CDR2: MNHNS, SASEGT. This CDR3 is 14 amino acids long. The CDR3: CASSEASLSYDQYY. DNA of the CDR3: TGTGCCAGCAGTGAGGCGTCACTCTCCTACGACCAGTACTAC.

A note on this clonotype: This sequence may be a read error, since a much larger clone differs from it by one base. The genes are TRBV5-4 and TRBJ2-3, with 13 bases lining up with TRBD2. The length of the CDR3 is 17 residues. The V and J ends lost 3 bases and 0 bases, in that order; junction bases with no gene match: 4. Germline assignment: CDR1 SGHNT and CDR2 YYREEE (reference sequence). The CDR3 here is CASSCGLAGVSTDTQYF. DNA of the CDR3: TGTGCCAGCAGCTGCGGACTAGCGGGAGTAAGCACAGATACGCAGTATTTT.

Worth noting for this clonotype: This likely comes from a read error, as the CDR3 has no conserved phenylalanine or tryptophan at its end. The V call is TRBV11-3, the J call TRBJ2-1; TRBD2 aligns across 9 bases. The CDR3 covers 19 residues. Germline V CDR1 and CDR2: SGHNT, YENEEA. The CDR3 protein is CASSLDLYAGGLVYNEQFL. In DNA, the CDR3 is TGTGCCAGCAGTTTAGATCTCTATGCGGGAGGGCTGGTCTACAATGAACAGTTCCTC.

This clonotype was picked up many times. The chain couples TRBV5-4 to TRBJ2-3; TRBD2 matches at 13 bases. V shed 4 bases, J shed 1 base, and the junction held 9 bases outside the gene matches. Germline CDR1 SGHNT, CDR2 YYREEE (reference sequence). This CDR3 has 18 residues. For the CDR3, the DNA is TGTGCCAGCAGCCCTGGGACTAGCGGGGTCGGTGGCACAGATACGCAGTATTTT. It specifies CASSPGTSGVGGTDTQYF. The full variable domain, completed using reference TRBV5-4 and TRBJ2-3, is ETGVTQSPTHLIKTRGQQVTLRCSSQSGHNTVSWYQQALGQGPQFIFQYYREEENGRGNFPPRFSGLQFPNYSSELNVNALELDDSALYLCASSPGTSGVGGTDTQYFGPGTRLTVL.

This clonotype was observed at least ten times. The CDR3 DNA reads as TGTGCCAGCAGCTCTGGAGGGTCCTACGAGCAGTACTTC. Amino acids: CASSSGGSYEQYF. V usage is TRBV13 and J usage is TRBJ2-7, with D possibly matching TRBD2 (6 bases). The V end lost 4 bases, the J end lost 1 base, and 8 bases lay between the germline ends. The CDR3 totals 13 residues. CDR1 and CDR2 from the germline V gene are PRHDT and FYEKMQ (reference sequence).

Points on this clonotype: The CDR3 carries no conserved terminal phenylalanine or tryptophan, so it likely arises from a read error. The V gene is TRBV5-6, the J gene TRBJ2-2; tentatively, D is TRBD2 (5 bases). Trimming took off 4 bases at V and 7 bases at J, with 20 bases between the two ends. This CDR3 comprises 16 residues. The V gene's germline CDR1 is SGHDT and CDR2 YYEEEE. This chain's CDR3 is CASSLELQRAVGELFL. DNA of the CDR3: TGTGCCAGCAGCCTGGAGCTGCAGAGGGCCGTCGGGGAGCTGTTTCTT.

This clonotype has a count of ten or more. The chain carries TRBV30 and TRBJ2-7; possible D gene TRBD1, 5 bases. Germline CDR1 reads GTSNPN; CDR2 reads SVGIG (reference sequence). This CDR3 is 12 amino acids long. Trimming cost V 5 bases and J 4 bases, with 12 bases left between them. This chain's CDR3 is CAWSPRDYEQYF. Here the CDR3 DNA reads TGTGCCTGGTCACCCAGGGATTACGAGCAGTACTTC.

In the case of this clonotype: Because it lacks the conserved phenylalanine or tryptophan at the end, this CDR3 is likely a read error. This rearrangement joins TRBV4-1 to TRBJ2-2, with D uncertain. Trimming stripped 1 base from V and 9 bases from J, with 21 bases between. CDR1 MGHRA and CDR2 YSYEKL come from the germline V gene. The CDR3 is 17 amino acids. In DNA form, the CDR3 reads TGCGCCAGCAGCCAAGGTCCCGTGACCTCCGAAGTCCGGGAGCTGTTTATT. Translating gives CASSQGPVTSEVRELFI.

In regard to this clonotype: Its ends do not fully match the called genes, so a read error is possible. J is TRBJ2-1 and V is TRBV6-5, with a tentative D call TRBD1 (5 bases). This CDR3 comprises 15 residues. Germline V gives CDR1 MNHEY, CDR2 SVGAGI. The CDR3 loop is CAIREYRSSYNEQLF. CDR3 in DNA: TGTGCCATCAGGGAATACAGGAGCTCCTACAATGAGCAACTCTTC.